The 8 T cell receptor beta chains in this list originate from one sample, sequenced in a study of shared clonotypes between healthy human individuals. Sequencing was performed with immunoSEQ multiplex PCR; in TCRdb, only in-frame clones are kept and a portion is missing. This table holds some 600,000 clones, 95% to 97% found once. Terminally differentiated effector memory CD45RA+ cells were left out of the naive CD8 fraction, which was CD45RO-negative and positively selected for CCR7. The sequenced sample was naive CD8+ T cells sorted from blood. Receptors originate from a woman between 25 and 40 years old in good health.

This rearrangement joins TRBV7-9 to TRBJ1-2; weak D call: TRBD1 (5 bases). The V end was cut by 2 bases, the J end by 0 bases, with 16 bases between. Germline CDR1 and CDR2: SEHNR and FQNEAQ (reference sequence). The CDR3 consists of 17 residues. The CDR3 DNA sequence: TGTGCCAGCAGCTTACCCAAAGCGACAGTTTCTAACTATGGCTACACCTTC. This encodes CASSLPKATVSNYGYTF.

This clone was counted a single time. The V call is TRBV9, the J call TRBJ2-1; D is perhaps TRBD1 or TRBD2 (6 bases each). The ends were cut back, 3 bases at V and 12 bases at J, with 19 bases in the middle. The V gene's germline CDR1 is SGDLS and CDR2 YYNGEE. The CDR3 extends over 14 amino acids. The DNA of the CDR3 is TGTGCCAGCAGCGCCCAAGGGGGACTCCCCGGGCAGTTCTTC. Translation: CASSAQGGLPGQFF.

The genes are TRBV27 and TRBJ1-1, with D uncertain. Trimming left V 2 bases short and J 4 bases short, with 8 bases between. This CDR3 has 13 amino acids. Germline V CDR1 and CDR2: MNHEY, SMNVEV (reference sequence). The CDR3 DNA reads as TGTGCCAGCAGTTTAAACGGGGTCACTGAAGCTTTCTTT. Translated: CASSLNGVTEAFF.

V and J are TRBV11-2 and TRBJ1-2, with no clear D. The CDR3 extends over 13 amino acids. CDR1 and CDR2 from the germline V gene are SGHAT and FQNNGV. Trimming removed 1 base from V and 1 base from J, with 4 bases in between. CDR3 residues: CASSLGFNYGYTF. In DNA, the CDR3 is TGTGCCAGCAGCTTAGGATTTAACTATGGCTACACCTTC.

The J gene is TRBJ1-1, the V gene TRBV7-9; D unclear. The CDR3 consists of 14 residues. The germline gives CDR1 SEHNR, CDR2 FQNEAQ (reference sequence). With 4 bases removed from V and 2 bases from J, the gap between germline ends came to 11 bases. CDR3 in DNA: TGTGCCAGCAGCTCGACCAATCTAAACACTGAAGCTTTCTTT. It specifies CASSSTNLNTEAFF.

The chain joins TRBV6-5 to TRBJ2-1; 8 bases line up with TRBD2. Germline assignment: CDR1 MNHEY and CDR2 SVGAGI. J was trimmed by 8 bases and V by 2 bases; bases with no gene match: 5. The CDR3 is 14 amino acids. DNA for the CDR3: TGTGCCAGCAGTTACCTTACTAGCGGCCATGAGCAGTTCTTC. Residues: CASSYLTSGHEQFF.

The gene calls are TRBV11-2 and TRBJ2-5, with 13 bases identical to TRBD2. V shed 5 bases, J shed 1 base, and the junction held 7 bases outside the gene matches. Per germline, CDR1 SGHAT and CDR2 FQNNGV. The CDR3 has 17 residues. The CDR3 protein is CASSATGTSGTQETQYF. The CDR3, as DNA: TGTGCCAGCAGCGCAACCGGGACTAGCGGGACCCAAGAGACCCAGTACTTC.

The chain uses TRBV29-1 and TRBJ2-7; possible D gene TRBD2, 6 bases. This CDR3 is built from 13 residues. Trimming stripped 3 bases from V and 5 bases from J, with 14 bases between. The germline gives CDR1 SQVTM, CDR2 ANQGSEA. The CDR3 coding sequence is TGCAGCGTTGATGGGGGGAAGTTCGACGAGCAGTACTTC. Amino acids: CSVDGGKFDEQYF.